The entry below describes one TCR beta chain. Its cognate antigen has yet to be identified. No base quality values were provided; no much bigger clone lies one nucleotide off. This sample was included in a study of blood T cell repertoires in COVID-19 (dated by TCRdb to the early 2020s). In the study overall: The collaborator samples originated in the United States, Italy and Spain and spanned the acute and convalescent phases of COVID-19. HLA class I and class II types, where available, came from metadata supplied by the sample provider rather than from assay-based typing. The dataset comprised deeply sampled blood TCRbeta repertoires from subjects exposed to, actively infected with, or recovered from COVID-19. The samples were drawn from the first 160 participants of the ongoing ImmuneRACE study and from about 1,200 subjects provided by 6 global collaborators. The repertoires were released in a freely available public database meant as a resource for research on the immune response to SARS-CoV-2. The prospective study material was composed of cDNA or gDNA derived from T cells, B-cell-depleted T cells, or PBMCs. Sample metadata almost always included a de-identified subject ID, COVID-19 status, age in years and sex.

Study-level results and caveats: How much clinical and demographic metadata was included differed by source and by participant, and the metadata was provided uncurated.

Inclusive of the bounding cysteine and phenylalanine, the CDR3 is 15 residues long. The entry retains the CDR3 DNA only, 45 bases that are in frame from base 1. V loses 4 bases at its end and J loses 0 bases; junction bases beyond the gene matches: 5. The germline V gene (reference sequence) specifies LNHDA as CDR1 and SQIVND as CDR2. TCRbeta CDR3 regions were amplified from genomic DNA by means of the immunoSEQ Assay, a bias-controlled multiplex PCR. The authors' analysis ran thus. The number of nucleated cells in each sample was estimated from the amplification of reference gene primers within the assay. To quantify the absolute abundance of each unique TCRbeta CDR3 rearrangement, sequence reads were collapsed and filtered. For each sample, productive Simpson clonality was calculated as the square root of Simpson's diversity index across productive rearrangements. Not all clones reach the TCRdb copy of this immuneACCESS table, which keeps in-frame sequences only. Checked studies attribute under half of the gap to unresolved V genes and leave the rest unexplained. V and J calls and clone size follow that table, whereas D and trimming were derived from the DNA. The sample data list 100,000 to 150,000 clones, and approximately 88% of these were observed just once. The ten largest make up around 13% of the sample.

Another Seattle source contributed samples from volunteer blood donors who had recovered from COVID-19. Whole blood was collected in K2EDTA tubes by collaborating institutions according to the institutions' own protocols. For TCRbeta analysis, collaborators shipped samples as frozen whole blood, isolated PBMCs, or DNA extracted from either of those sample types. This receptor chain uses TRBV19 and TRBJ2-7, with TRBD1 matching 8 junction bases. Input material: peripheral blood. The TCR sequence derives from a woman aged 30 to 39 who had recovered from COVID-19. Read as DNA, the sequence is TGTGCCAGTAGTACTTACAGGGGGAGCTCCTACGAGCAGTACTTC. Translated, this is CASSTYRGSSYEQYF.